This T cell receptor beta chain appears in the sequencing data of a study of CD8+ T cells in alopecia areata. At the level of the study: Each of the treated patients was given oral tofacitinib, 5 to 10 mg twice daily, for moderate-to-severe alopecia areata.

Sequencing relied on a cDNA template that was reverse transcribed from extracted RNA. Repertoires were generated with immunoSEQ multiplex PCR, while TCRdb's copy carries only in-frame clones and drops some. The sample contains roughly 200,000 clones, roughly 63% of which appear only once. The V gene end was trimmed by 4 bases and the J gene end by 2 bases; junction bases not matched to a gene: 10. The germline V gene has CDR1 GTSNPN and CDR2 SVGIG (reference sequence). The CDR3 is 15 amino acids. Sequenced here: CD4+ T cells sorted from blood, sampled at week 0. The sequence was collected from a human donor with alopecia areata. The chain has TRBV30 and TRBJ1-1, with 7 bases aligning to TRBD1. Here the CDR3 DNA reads TGTGCCTGGAAGTTTGGACAGGCTGTTAACACTGAAGCTTTCTTT. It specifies CAWKFGQAVNTEAFF. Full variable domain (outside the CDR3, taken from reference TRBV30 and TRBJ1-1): SQTIHQWPATLVQPVGSPLSLECTVEGTSNPNLYWYRQAAGRGLQLLFYSVGIGQISSEVPQNLSASRPQDRQFILSSKKLLLSDSGFYLCAWKFGQAVNTEAFFGQGTRLTVV.